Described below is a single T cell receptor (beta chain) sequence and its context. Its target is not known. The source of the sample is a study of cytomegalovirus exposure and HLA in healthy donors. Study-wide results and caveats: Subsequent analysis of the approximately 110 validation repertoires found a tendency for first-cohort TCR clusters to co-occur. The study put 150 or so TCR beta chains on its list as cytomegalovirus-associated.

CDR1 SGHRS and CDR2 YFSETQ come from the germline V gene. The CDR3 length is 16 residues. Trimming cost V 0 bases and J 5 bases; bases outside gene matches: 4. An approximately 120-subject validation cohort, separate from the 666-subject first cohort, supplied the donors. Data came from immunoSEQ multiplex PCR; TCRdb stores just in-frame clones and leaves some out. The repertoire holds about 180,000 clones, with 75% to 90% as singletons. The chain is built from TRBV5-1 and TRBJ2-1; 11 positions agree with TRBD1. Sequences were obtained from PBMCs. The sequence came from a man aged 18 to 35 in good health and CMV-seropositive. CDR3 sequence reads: CASSLGTGGMNNEQFF. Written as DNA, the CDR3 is TGCGCCAGCAGCTTGGGGACAGGGGGCATGAACAATGAGCAGTTCTTC. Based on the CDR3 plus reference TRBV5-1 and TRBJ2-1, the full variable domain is KAGVTQTPRYLIKTRGQQVTLSCSPISGHRSVSWYQQTPGQGLQFLFEYFSETQRNKGNFPGRFSGRQFSNSRSEMNVSTLELGDSALYLCASSLGTGGMNNEQFFGPGTRLTVL.